Listed below are T cell receptor beta chains from one sample, sequenced in a study of response to subunit inactivated influenza vaccine. TCRdb itself ran the RT-PCR reads through MiXCR, one entry per CDR3 protein. The data hold some 550,000 distinct CDR3 sequences, with under 30% observed a single time. The data also belong to a second study, concerning T cells expressing NK-cell markers.

Sample: CD4+ T cells sorted from PBMCs, taken approximately 13 days after vaccination. The receptors were gathered from a man aged 50 to 59 who received an inactivated influenza vaccine. CDR3s include the opening cysteine and the closing phenylalanine or tryptophan. D genes are given only for firm matches. Part of the rows lack a size; the others show once, few, many or a class for expanded clones.

-,TRBV14,-,TRBJ2-7,TGTGCCAGCAGGGACTCTCTTAGACATCCCTACGAGCAGTACTTC,CASRDSLRHPYEQYF
few,TRBV6-1,-,TRBJ2-2,TGTGCCAGCAGCAGGACAGCTTTCACCGGGGAGCTGTTTTTT,CASSRTAFTGELFF
-,TRBV3-1,-,TRBJ1-1,TGTGCCAGCAGCCAGACGTGGAGCACTGAAGCTTTCTTT,CASSQTWSTEAFF
-,TRBV20-1,-,TRBJ1-1,TGCAGTGCTGTGGGACGGGCCCTAGGACCGAACACTGAAGCTTTCTTT,CSAVGRALGPNTEAFF
-,TRBV11-2,-,TRBJ1-2,TGTGCCAGCAGCTCCTTGGGGGACTATGGCTACACCTTC,CASSSLGDYGYTF
many,TRBV9,TRBD2,TRBJ2-5,TGTGCCAGCAGCTCCCAAGCGGGAGGCCAGGAGACCCAGTACTTC,CASSSQAGGQETQYF
few,TRBV5-1,TRBD1,TRBJ1-4,TGCGCCAGCAGCTCGACCCCGGGACAGGGTAGTGAAAAACTGTTTTTT,CASSSTPGQGSEKLFF
many,TRBV12-3/TRBV12-4,-,TRBJ2-7,TGTGCCAGCAGTCTTACTACAGGGAACAACGAGCAGTACTTC,CASSLTTGNNEQYF
few,TRBV7-2,TRBD2,TRBJ2-1,TGTGCCAGCAGCCAAGCTTTCGCGGGAGGGCCATGGAATGAGCAGTTCTTC,CASSQAFAGGPWNEQFF
many,TRBV6-5,-,TRBJ2-3,TGTGCCAGCAGTTACTCGAGGCAGAGAGCAGATACGCAGTATTTT,CASSYSRQRADTQYF
-,TRBV5-8,-,TRBJ2-5,TGTGCCAGCAGCTTGGTAGTCAGGCTGGAGACCCAGTACTTC,CASSLVVRLETQYF
few,TRBV28,-,TRBJ2-4,TGTGCCAGCAGTCAATTGGGGGTGGGAGGAGCCAAAAACATTCAGTACTTC,CASSQLGVGGAKNIQYF
few,TRBV12-3/TRBV12-4,-,TRBJ2-2,TGTGCCATGAAATACTCGAACACCGGGGAGCTGTTTTTT,CAMKYSNTGELFF
few,TRBV6-2/TRBV6-3,-,TRBJ2-2,TGTGCCAGCAGTTCTCAGGGCGTTGGGGAGCTGTTTTTT,CASSSQGVGELFF
few,TRBV7-9,-,TRBJ2-1,TGTGCCAGCAGAAAGGACAGTTCAAATGAGCAGTTCTTC,CASRKDSSNEQFF
few,TRBV3-1,-,TRBJ2-4,TGTGCCAGCAGCCCACGACAGCGTGGTGGCGATCAGTACTTC,CASSPRQRGGDQYF
few,TRBV12-3/TRBV12-4,-,TRBJ2-7,TGTGCCAGCACCCCTACAGGGACGTTCTCCTACGAGCAGTACTTC,CASTPTGTFSYEQYF
-,TRBV12-3/TRBV12-4,-,TRBJ1-5,TGTGCCAGCAGCCTTTCGGGGGTCGCGCCCCAGCATTTT,CASSLSGVAPQHF
few,TRBV7-3,TRBD2,TRBJ2-1,TGTGCCAGCAGCGCAATAGCGGGAGGTCTCTATGAGCAGTTCTTC,CASSAIAGGLYEQFF
few,TRBV29-1,-,TRBJ2-2,TGCAGCGTTGGCTACGCGAACACCGGGGAGCTGTTTTTT,CSVGYANTGELFF